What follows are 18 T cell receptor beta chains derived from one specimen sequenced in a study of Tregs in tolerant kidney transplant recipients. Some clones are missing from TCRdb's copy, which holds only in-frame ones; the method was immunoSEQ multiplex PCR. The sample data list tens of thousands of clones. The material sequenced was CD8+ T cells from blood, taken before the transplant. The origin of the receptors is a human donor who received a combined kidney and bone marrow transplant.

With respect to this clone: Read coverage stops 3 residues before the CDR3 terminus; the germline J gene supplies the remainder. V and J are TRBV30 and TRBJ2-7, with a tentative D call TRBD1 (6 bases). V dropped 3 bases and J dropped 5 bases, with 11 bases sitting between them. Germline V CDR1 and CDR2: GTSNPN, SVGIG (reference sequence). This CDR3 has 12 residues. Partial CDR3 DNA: TGTGCCTGGAGCGAGGGGGTCCACGAG. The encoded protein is CAWSEGVHE. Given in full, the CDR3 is CAWSEGVHEQYF.

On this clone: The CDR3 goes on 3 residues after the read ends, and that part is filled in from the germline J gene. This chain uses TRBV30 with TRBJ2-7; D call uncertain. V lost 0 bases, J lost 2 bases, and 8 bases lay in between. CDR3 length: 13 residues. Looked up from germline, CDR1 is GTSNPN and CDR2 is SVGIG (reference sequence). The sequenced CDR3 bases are TGTGCCTGGAGTGTTGGCGGAGCCTACGAG. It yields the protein CAWSVGGAYE. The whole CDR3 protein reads CAWSVGGAYEQYF. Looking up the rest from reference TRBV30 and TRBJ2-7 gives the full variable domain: SQTIHQWPATLVQPVGSPLSLECTVEGTSNPNLYWYRQAAGRGLQLLFYSVGIGQISSEVPQNLSASRPQDRQFILSSKKLLLSDSGFYLCAWSVGGAYEQYFGPGTRLTVT.

The CDR3 reads CASSDYSSQPQHF. The DNA read from the CDR3 is TGTGCCAGCAGTGATTATTCGTCTCAGCCC. V usage is TRBV2 and J usage is TRBJ1-5; no firm D call. The read halts 3 residues ahead of the CDR3 end, with the missing end drawn from the germline J gene. This CDR3 comprises 13 residues. V was shortened by 3 bases and J by 6 bases, with 9 bases between the two germline ends. Per the germline V gene, CDR1 is SNHLY and CDR2 is FYNNEI.

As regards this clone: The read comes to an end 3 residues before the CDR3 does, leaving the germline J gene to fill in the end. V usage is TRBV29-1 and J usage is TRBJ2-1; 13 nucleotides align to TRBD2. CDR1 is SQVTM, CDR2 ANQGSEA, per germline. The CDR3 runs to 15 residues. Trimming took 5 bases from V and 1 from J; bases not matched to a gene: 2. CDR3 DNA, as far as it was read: TGCAGCGTTCCGGGACTAGCGGGATCCTACAATGAG. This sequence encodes CSVPGLAGSYNE. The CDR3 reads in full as CSVPGLAGSYNEQFF.

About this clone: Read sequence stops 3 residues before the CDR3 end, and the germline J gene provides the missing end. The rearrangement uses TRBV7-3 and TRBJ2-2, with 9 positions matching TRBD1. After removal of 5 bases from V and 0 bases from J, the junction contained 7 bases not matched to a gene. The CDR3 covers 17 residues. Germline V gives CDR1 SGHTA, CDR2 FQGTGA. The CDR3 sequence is CASSPTGGHSNTGELFF. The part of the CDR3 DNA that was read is TGTGCCAGCAGCCCTACAGGGGGCCATTCGAACACCGGGGAG.

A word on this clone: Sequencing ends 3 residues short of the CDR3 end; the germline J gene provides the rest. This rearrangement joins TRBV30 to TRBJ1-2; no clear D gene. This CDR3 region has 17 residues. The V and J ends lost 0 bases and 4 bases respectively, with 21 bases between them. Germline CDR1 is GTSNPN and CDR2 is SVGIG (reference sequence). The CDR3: CAWSVRADRPDFYGYTF. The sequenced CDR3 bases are TGTGCCTGGAGTGTCCGGGCCGACCGACCGGACTTCTATGGC. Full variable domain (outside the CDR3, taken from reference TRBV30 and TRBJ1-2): SQTIHQWPATLVQPVGSPLSLECTVEGTSNPNLYWYRQAAGRGLQLLFYSVGIGQISSEVPQNLSASRPQDRQFILSSKKLLLSDSGFYLCAWSVRADRPDFYGYTFGSGTRLTVV.

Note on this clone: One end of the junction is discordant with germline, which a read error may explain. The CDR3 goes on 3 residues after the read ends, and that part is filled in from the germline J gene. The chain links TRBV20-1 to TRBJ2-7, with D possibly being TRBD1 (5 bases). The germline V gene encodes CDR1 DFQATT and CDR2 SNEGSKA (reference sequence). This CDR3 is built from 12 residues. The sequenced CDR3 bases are TGCAGTGCAAGAGGTGTAGGGGACGAG. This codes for CSARGVGDE. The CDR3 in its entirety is CSARGVGDEQYF.

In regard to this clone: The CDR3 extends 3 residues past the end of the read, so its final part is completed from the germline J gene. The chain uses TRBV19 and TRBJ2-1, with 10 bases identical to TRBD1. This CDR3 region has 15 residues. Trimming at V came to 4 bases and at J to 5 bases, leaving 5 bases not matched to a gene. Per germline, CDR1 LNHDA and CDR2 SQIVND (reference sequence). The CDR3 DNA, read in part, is TGTGCCAGTAGTAAGGGGACAGGGGCGGACAATGAG. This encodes CASSKGTGADNE. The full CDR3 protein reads CASSKGTGADNEQFF.

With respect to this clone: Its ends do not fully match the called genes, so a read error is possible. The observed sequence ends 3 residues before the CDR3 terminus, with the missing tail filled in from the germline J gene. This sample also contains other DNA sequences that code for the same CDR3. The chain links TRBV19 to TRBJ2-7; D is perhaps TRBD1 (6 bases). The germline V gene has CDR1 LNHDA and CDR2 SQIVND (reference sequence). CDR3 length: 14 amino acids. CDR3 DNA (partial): TGCGCCAGTAGTATAGATCGGGACACCTACGAG. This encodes CASSIDRDTYE. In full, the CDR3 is CASSIDRDTYEQYF.

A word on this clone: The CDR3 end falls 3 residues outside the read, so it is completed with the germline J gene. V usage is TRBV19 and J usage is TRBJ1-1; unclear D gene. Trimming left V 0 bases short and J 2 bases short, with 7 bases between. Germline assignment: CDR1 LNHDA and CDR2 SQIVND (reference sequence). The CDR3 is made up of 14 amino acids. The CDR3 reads CASSIDRRNTEAFF. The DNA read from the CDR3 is TGTGCCAGTAGTATAGACAGGAGAAACACTGAA.

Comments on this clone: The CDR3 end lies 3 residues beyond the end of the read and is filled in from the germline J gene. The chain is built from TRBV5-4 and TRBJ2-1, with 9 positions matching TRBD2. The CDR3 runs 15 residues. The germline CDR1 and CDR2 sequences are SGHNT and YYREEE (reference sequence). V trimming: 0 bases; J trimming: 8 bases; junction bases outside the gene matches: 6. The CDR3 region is CASSLGVAGVDEQFF. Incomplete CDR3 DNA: TGTGCCAGCAGCTTGGGGGTAGCGGGAGTGGATGAG.

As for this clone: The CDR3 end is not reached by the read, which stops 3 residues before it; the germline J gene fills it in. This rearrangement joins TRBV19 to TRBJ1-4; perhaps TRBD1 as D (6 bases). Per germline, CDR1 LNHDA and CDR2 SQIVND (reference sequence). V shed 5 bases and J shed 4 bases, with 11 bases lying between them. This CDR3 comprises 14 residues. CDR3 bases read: TGTGCCAGTAGTCCCTGGACAGTTAATGAAAAA. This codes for CASSPWTVNEK. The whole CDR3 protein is CASSPWTVNEKLFF.

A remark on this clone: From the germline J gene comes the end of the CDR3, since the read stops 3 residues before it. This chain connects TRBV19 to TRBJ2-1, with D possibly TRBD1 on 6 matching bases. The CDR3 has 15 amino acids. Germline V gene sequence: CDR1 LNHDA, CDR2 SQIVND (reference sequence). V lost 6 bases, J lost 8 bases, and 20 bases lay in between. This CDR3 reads CASSGRQVLGDEQFF. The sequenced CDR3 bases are TGTGCCAGTAGCGGTAGACAGGTACTCGGGGATGAG.

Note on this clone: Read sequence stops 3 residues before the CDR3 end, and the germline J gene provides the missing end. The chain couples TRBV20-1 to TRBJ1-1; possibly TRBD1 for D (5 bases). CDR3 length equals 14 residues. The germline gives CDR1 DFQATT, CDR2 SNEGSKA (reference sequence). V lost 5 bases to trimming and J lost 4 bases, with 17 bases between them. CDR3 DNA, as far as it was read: TGCAGTGCTGGTCAACTTCCGGGGGGCACTGAA. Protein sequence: CSAGQLPGGTE. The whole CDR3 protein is CSAGQLPGGTEAFF.

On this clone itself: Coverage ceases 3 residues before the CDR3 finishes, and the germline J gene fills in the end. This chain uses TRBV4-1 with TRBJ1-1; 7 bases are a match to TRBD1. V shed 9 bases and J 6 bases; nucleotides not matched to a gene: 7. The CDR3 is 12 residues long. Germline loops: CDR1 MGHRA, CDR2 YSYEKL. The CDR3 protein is CASRRGMSEAFF. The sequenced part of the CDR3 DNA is TGCGCCAGTCGCAGGGGGATGTCTGAA.

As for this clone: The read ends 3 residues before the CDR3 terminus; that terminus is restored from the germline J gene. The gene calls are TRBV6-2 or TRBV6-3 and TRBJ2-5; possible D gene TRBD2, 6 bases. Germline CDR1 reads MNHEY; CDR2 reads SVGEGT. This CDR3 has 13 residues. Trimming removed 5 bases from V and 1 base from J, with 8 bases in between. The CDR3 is CASSQTSQETQYF. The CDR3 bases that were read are TGTGCCAGCAGTCAGACTAGCCAAGAGACC.

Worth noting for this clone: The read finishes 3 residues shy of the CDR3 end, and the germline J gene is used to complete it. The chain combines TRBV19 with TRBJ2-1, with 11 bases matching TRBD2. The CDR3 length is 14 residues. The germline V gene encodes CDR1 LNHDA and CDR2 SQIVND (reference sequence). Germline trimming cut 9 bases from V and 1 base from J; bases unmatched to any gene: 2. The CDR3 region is CASTSGSSYNEQFF. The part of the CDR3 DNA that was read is TGTGCCAGCACTAGCGGGAGTTCCTACAATGAG.

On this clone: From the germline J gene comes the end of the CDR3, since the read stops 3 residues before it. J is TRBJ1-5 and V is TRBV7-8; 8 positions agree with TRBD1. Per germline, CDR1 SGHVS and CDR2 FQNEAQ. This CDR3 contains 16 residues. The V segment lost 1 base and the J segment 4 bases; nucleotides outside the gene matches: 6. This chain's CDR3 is CASSLVGRQGNQPQHF. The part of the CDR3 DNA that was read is TGTGCCAGCAGCTTAGTAGGGCGACAGGGGAATCAGCCC.